These 22 T cell receptor beta chains originate from one sample sequenced in a study of CD8+ T cells in alopecia areata. Markers including CD4, CD8alpha, NKG2D and NKG2ACE guided sorting of pooled cutaneous lymph node cells. Reverse transcription of extracted RNA yielded cDNA, which provided the sequencing template. Profiled with immunoSEQ multiplex PCR; TCRdb holds only in-frame clones, not every one. The sample is made up of 200,000 to 300,000 clones, none counted only once. The sequencing input was CD4+ T cells sorted from a lymph node. Receptors were obtained from a C3H/HeJ mouse with alopecia areata. Strain haplotype at MHC: H2-k.

About this clone: Gene names denote mouse genes. Coverage ceases 3 residues before the CDR3 finishes, and the germline J gene fills in the end. The chain couples TRBV1 to TRBJ1-6, with D possibly being TRBD1 (6 bases). TRBJ1-6 is known as an ORF, though its function is uncertain. CDR1 NSQYPW and CDR2 LRSPGD come from the germline V gene (reference sequence). The CDR3 loop spans 17 amino acids. V lost 1 base, J lost 4 bases, and 14 bases lay in between. Here the CDR3 reads CTCSAVKVQGYNSPLYF. CDR3 DNA (partial): TGCACCTGCAGTGCAGTAAAGGTTCAGGGGTATAATTCGCCC.

A few counts support this clone. Mouse names are used for the genes. The CDR3 end lies 4 residues beyond the end of the read and is filled in from the germline J gene. V and J are TRBV19 and TRBJ1-2, with TRBD1 matching 8 bases. The CDR3 consists of 16 residues. The V gene end was trimmed by 0 bases and the J gene end by 2 bases; junction bases not matched to a gene: 6. CDR1 FNHDT and CDR2 SITEND come from the germline V gene (reference sequence). The sequenced part of the CDR3 DNA is TGTGCCAGCAGTATAGCTGGGGGACAGGCGAACTCC. Its protein is CASSIAGGQANS. The whole CDR3 region reads CASSIAGGQANSDYTF.

This clone was picked up a small number of times. These gene names are mouse names. Distinct nucleotide sequences in the sample also encode this CDR3. CDR3 amino acids: CASRDRGANSDYTF. The part of the CDR3 DNA that was read is TGTGCCAGCAGGGACAGGGGTGCAAACTCC. The chain couples TRBV13-1 to TRBJ1-2, with 9 positions matching TRBD1. From the germline J gene comes the end of the CDR3, since the read stops 4 residues before it. The ends lost 5 bases at V and 0 bases at J; junction bases unmatched: 2. The CDR3 totals 14 residues. Germline CDR1 reads NSHNY; CDR2 reads SYGAGN.

This clone was seen only a few times. Genes and germline come from the mouse. The CDR3 is cut off 4 residues early in the read; its end comes from the germline J gene. The V gene is TRBV13-3, the J gene TRBJ2-5, with D possibly TRBD1 on 6 matching bases. Germline V CDR1 and CDR2: NNHDY, SYVADS. The CDR3 consists of 14 residues. The sequenced part of the CDR3 DNA is TGTGCCAGCAGTGATGCACAGGGTGAAGAC. Translation gives CASSDAQGED. The full CDR3 is CASSDAQGEDTQYF.

Only a few counts were recorded for this clone. Any gene name here is a mouse gene name. The read ends 4 residues shy of where the CDR3 ends; the end is completed using the germline J gene. Other DNA sequences of this sample code for an identical CDR3. The chain has TRBV17 and TRBJ2-5; 8 bases are a match to TRBD2. CDR3 length: 12 residues. CDR1 MNHDT and CDR2 YYDKIL come from the germline V gene. The CDR3 bases that were read are TGTGCTAGCGGGGGGGCGGCCGAC. It is translated as CASGGAAD. The full-length CDR3 reads as CASGGAADTQYF.

This clone turned up a few times. Gene names and germline refer to mouse. The DNA read from the CDR3 is TGTGCCAGCAGCGGACAGAACACA. It encodes CASSGQNT. The full CDR3 sequence reads CASSGQNTEVFF. The chain links TRBV5 to TRBJ1-1; D is undetermined. From the germline J gene comes the end of the CDR3, since the read stops 4 residues before it. The length of the CDR3 is 12 residues. Trimming left V 5 bases short and J 0 bases short, with 4 bases between. The V gene's germline CDR1 is LGHNA and CDR2 YNLKQL (reference sequence).

This clone was detected only a few times. Germline and genes here are mouse. The missing CDR3 end, 4 residues past where the read stops, is filled in from the germline J gene. The chain couples TRBV31 to TRBJ2-5, with 9 bases fitting TRBD2. J gave up 2 bases and V 0 bases, and 3 bases lay outside the gene matches. The CDR3 contains 15 residues. Per the germline V gene, CDR1 is GKSSPN and CDR2 is SITVG. CDR3 protein: CAWSLVGGPQDTQYF. CDR3 bases read: TGTGCCTGGAGTCTAGTGGGGGGGCCCCAAGAC.

With respect to this clone: Genes and germline are mouse. The read ends 4 residues shy of where the CDR3 ends; the end is completed using the germline J gene. The chain carries TRBV17 and TRBJ2-4; D perhaps matches TRBD1 (6 bases). Germline CDR1 is MNHDT and CDR2 is YYDKIL. Deletions cut 3 bases from V and 1 base from J, with 8 bases between. CDR3 size: 14 residues. Partial CDR3 DNA: TGTGCTAGCAGTAGCAGGGGTGGTCAAAAC. This encodes CASSSRGGQN. The CDR3 in full is CASSSRGGQNTLYF.

Note on this clone: The gene names here belong to mouse. The read ends 4 residues shy of where the CDR3 ends; the end is completed using the germline J gene. Other DNA sequences within the sample encode an identical CDR3. This chain joins TRBV1 and TRBJ2-1, with 7 bases matching TRBD1. V gave up 3 bases and J gave up 1 base; unmatched junction bases: 3. CDR1 and CDR2 from the germline V gene are NSQYPW and LRSPGD (reference sequence). The CDR3 loop spans 15 amino acids. The CDR3 DNA, read in part, is TGCACCTGCAGTGCGCCGGGACAGAACTATGCT. Protein sequence: CTCSAPGQNYA. The complete CDR3 reads CTCSAPGQNYAEQFF.

This clone was recorded a few times. The listed genes are named as in mouse. The DNA ends 4 residues before the CDR3 does, and the rest of the CDR3 is filled in from the germline J gene. The chain has TRBV13-1 and TRBJ1-1; 9 bases match TRBD1. The CDR3 has 12 residues. CDR1 NSHNY and CDR2 SYGAGN come from the germline V gene. The CDR3 spells CASSWDRAEVFF. The sequenced part of the CDR3 DNA is TGTGCCAGCAGTTGGGACAGGGCA.

To note about this clone: Mouse names are used for the genes. The read terminates 3 residues before the CDR3 end, so the remaining end is supplied by the germline J gene. The genes are TRBV5 and TRBJ1-6; TRBD1 matches 9 bases. TRBJ1-6 is filed as an ORF, its function uncertain. The germline CDR1 and CDR2 sequences are LGHNA and YNLKQL (reference sequence). The V segment lost 5 bases and the J segment 0 bases; nucleotides outside the gene matches: 2. The CDR3 spans 16 residues. The CDR3 reads CASSSTGGSYNSPLYF. CDR3 DNA (partial): TGTGCCAGCAGCTCGACAGGGGGTTCCTATAATTCGCCC.

In the case of this clone: Gene names are mouse gene names. The CDR3 end falls 4 residues outside the read, so it is completed with the germline J gene. The same CDR3 also results from other DNA sequences found in this sample. The chain is built from TRBV19 and TRBJ2-1; a weak D match, TRBD1 (6 bases). Germline V gene sequence: CDR1 FNHDT, CDR2 SITEND (reference sequence). The CDR3 contains 15 residues. Between the trimmed V and J ends, which lost 1 base and 1 base, there was a span of 9 bases. CDR3 DNA (partial): TGTGCCAGCAGTATACAGGGACAAAACTATGCT. This gives the protein CASSIQGQNYA. The entire CDR3 protein reads CASSIQGQNYAEQFF. The full variable domain, in which reference TRBV19 and TRBJ2-1 provide the parts outside the CDR3, is GGIITQTPKFLIGQEGQKLTLKCQQNFNHDTMYWYRQDSGKGLRLIYYSITENDLQKGDLSEGYDASREKKSSFSLTVTSAQKNEMAVFLCASSIQGQNYAEQFFGPGTRLTVL.

Concerning this clone: The genes and germline here are from mouse. The read finishes 4 residues shy of the CDR3 end, and the germline J gene is used to complete it. The V and J genes are TRBV19 and TRBJ2-5; D is possibly TRBD2 (5 bases). The CDR3 length is 14 residues. Trimming pared 4 bases from V and 1 base from J, leaving 10 bases between. Germline-derived CDR1 and CDR2 are FNHDT and SITEND (reference sequence). CDR3: CASSPGLYQDTQYF. The part of the CDR3 DNA that was read is TGTGCCAGCAGTCCCGGACTTTACCAAGAC. The variable domain in full, completed from reference TRBV19 and TRBJ2-5, reads GGIITQTPKFLIGQEGQKLTLKCQQNFNHDTMYWYRQDSGKGLRLIYYSITENDLQKGDLSEGYDASREKKSSFSLTVTSAQKNEMAVFLCASSPGLYQDTQYFGPGTRLLVL.

This clone was counted a few times. Genes here carry mouse names. The read comes to an end 4 residues before the CDR3 does, leaving the germline J gene to fill in the end. The same CDR3 arises from other DNA sequences in this sample as well. J is TRBJ1-2 and V is TRBV19, with 9 bases matching TRBD1. V lost 3 bases to trimming and J lost 1 base; unmatched junction nucleotides: 1. CDR1 is FNHDT, CDR2 SITEND, per germline (reference sequence). The CDR3 length is 14 residues. The CDR3 reads CASSRGQGNSDYTF. The CDR3 DNA, read in part, is TGTGCCAGCAGTAGGGGACAGGGAAACTCC.

Comment on this clone: A much larger clone lies a single base off, so this may be a read error. Mouse gene names apply. The missing CDR3 end, 4 residues past where the read stops, is filled in from the germline J gene. The sample holds other DNA sequences that translate to the same CDR3. The chain carries TRBV5 and TRBJ2-5; 10 bases line up with TRBD1. The CDR3 totals 14 residues. CDR1 and CDR2 from the germline V gene are LGHNA and YNLKQL (reference sequence). J gave up 3 bases and V 3 bases, and 0 bases lay outside the gene matches. The CDR3 bases that were read are TGTGCCAGCAGCCAGGACAGGGGGCAAGAC. The encoded protein is CASSQDRGQD. The whole CDR3 sequence is CASSQDRGQDTQYF.

Turning to this clone: Gene names are mouse gene names. The missing CDR3 end, 4 residues past where the read stops, is filled in from the germline J gene. The gene calls are TRBV19 and TRBJ2-1; no definite D call. Germline V lookup: CDR1 FNHDT, CDR2 SITEND (reference sequence). CDR3 length: 13 residues. CDR3: CASSITGGAEQFF. The CDR3 DNA, read in part, is TGTGCCAGCAGTATAACCGGAGGGGCT.

There are a few counts of this clone. The genes and germline here are from mouse. The read ends 4 residues before the CDR3 terminus; that terminus is restored from the germline J gene. At the DNA level, this CDR3 is encoded by other sequences in the same sample as well. The chain is built from TRBV13-1 and TRBJ2-5; possible D gene TRBD1, 6 bases. The CDR3 runs 15 residues. Germline-derived CDR1 and CDR2 are NSHNY and SYGAGN. Trimming shortened V by 1 base and J by 2 bases, and 11 bases separated the two germline ends. The CDR3 region is CASSDSGTSQDTQYF. Incomplete CDR3 DNA: TGTGCCAGCAGTGATTCCGGGACATCCCAAGAC.

This clone appeared a few times. Mouse germline and gene names are used. The CDR3 goes on 4 residues after the read ends, and that part is filled in from the germline J gene. The same CDR3 can be traced to other DNA sequences in this sample. The chain combines TRBV13-2 with TRBJ2-1, with D perhaps matching TRBD2 (6 bases). The length of the CDR3 is 14 residues. Trimming removed 2 bases from V and 3 bases from J, with 9 bases in between. Germline loops: CDR1 NNHNN, CDR2 SYGAGS (reference sequence). CDR3 sequence: CASGELGVYAEQFF. The covered CDR3 bases are TGTGCCAGCGGTGAATTGGGGGTCTATGCT.

Details on this clone: Mouse gene names apply. The read halts 4 residues ahead of the CDR3 end, with the missing end drawn from the germline J gene. The V and J genes are TRBV19 and TRBJ2-1; D may be TRBD2 (7 bases). Trimming left V 1 base short and J 0 bases short, with 14 bases between. The germline V gene has CDR1 FNHDT and CDR2 SITEND (reference sequence). This CDR3 has 17 residues. The CDR3 bases that were read are TGTGCCAGCAGTATAATTTCTGGGGGCAATAACTATGCT. Translated: CASSIISGGNNYA. The full-length CDR3 reads as CASSIISGGNNYAEQFF.

With respect to this clone: A much larger clone sits a single nucleotide away, making a read error possible. Genes and germline come from the mouse. The CDR3 is CASSPQANTEVFF. The CDR3 DNA, read in part, is TGTGCCAGCAGTCCACAGGCAAACACA. V gene TRBV13-3 combines with J gene TRBJ1-1; perhaps TRBD1 as D (5 bases). The sequence runs out 4 residues before the end of the CDR3; the remainder is reconstructed from the germline J gene. The CDR3 contains 13 residues. The V gene lost 4 bases and the J gene lost 0 bases, with 7 bases spanning the gap. CDR1 is NNHDY and CDR2 is SYVADS in the germline V gene.

This clone came up a few times. Mouse names are used for the genes. The observed sequence ends 4 residues before the CDR3 terminus, with the missing tail filled in from the germline J gene. This chain connects TRBV19 to TRBJ1-2, with 8 bases aligning to TRBD1. This CDR3 is 16 amino acids long. V lost 2 bases, J lost 0 bases, and 6 bases stayed unmatched. Germline V gives CDR1 FNHDT, CDR2 SITEND (reference sequence). The CDR3 protein is CASSIVLGQANSDYTF. The covered CDR3 bases are TGTGCCAGCAGTATTGTTTTGGGACAGGCAAACTCC. Full variable domain (missing parts from reference TRBV19 and TRBJ1-2): GGIITQTPKFLIGQEGQKLTLKCQQNFNHDTMYWYRQDSGKGLRLIYYSITENDLQKGDLSEGYDASREKKSSFSLTVTSAQKNEMAVFLCASSIVLGQANSDYTFGSGTRLLVI.

This clone was detected a few times. Mouse gene names and germline throughout. The missing CDR3 end, 4 residues past where the read stops, is filled in from the germline J gene. The gene calls are TRBV13-3 and TRBJ1-2; TRBD1 agrees at 10 bases. The trim removed 3 bases at V and 3 bases at J, leaving 2 bases unmatched. This CDR3 comprises 14 residues. Germline values: CDR1 NNHDY, CDR2 SYVADS. CDR3 amino acids: CASSVTGGHSDYTF. CDR3 DNA, as far as it was read: TGTGCCAGCAGTGTGACAGGGGGCCACTCC.